Below are 18 T cell receptor beta chains sequenced from a single sample in a study of radiotherapy plus CTLA-4 blockade in lung cancer. The repertoire was sequenced with immunoSEQ multiplex PCR; TCRdb's copy has only in-frame clones and lacks some. The sample consists of under 95,000 clones, approximately 80% of them appearing once. The sample here was peripheral blood, taken from a patient treated with radiotherapy plus ipilimumab. The receptor set was obtained from a human donor with non-small cell lung cancer who had stable disease on radiotherapy plus ipilimumab.

The chain uses TRBV9 and TRBJ2-1; 14 nucleotides agree with TRBD2. V shed 4 bases and J 3 bases; nucleotides not matched to a gene: 6. The germline V gene encodes CDR1 SGDLS and CDR2 YYNGEE. The CDR3 consists of 17 residues. CDR3 sequence (DNA): TGTGCCAGCAGCCCTCGGGGGACTAGCGGGAGCTACAATGAGCAGTTCTTC. Its translation is CASSPRGTSGSYNEQFF.

The CDR3 here is CASSPGHLNYGYTF. In DNA, the CDR3 is TGTGCCAGCAGCCCCGGACATCTTAACTATGGCTACACCTTC. The J gene is TRBJ1-2, the V gene TRBV7-9, with D perhaps matching TRBD1 (5 bases). The ends were cut back, 5 bases at V and 1 base at J, with 11 bases in the middle. Germline CDR1 and CDR2: SEHNR and FQNEAQ (reference sequence). This CDR3 spans 14 amino acids.

This rearrangement joins TRBV9 to TRBJ2-3; the D gene is possibly TRBD1 (5 bases). CDR3 length: 13 amino acids. V gave up 3 bases and J gave up 2 bases, with 7 bases separating them. Per the germline V gene, CDR1 is SGDLS and CDR2 is YYNGEE. DNA of the CDR3: TGTGCCAGCAGCGAAGGGGTCACAGATACGCAGTATTTT. Protein product: CASSEGVTDTQYF. The variable domain in full, completed from reference TRBV9 and TRBJ2-3, reads DSGVTQTPKHLITATGQRVTLRCSPRSGDLSVYWYQQSLDQGLQFLIQYYNGEERAKGNILERFSAQQFPDLHSELNLSSLELGDSALYFCASSEGVTDTQYFGPGTRLTVL.

This chain joins TRBV5-5 and TRBJ2-5, with TRBD1 identical over 10 bases. This CDR3 has 15 amino acids. Unmatched junction bases numbered 7, after V lost 3 bases and J lost 5 bases. The germline gives CDR1 SGHKS, CDR2 YYEKEE (reference sequence). The CDR3 DNA sequence: TGTGCCAGCAGCTGGAGACAGGGGGCGGCGGAGACCCAGTACTTC. This encodes CASSWRQGAAETQYF.

V is TRBV14 and J is TRBJ1-1; D gene unclear. The germline V gene has CDR1 SGHDN and CDR2 FVKESK. Trimming removed 0 bases from V and 3 bases from J, with 11 bases in between. The CDR3 covers 15 residues. The DNA for the CDR3 is TGTGCCAGCAGCCAAGACATAGGAGGTTACACTGAAGCTTTCTTT. This encodes CASSQDIGGYTEAFF.

The chain employs TRBV6-1 and TRBJ2-7; 9 positions match TRBD1. Germline V gene lookup returns CDR1 MNHNS and CDR2 SASEGT. With V trimmed by 2 bases and J by 3 bases, 2 bases remained unmatched. This CDR3 is built from 14 residues. The CDR3 DNA sequence: TGTGCCAGCAGTGAAACGACAGGGGGCTACGAGCAGTACTTC. Translated: CASSETTGGYEQYF.

The chain recombines TRBV7-8 with TRBJ1-4; weak D call: TRBD1 (6 bases). Germline loops: CDR1 SGHVS, CDR2 FQNEAQ. The CDR3 is 16 residues long. With 5 bases removed from V and 8 bases from J, the gap between germline ends came to 21 bases. The CDR3 bases are TGTGCCAGCAGCCCACAGACCGGCTCAGGGGAGGAAAAACTGTTTTTT. Amino acid sequence: CASSPQTGSGEEKLFF.

This clone was detected once. The CDR3 region is CASSGRTSGGSGELFF. The CDR3 nucleotides are TGTGCCAGCAGTGGTCGGACTAGCGGGGGGTCCGGGGAGCTGTTTTTT. The genes are TRBV6-1 and TRBJ2-2; 14 nucleotides align to TRBD2. Germline V gives CDR1 MNHNS, CDR2 SASEGT. The CDR3 is 16 residues long. V dropped 4 bases and J dropped 6; count of bases not matched to a gene: 4.

J is TRBJ2-2 and V is TRBV9; D not certain. This CDR3 has 13 residues. Trimming shortened V by 0 bases and J by 6 bases, and 6 bases separated the two germline ends. Germline V gene sequence: CDR1 SGDLS, CDR2 YYNGEE. The CDR3 DNA reads as TGTGCCAGCAGCGTAGCGCCTTCCGGGGAGCTGTTTTTT. Amino acids: CASSVAPSGELFF. The full variable domain, in which reference TRBV9 and TRBJ2-2 provide the parts outside the CDR3, is DSGVTQTPKHLITATGQRVTLRCSPRSGDLSVYWYQQSLDQGLQFLIQYYNGEERAKGNILERFSAQQFPDLHSELNLSSLELGDSALYFCASSVAPSGELFFGEGSRLTVL.

This chain uses TRBV23-1 with TRBJ1-5; D is ambiguous. TRBV23-1 qualifies as an ORF whose function is uncertain. The CDR3 has 12 amino acids. The germline V and J ends were trimmed by 0 bases and 15 bases, with 12 bases remaining between them. CDR3 residues: CASSQSKRSRHF. Here the CDR3 DNA reads TGCGCCAGCAGTCAATCGAAGCGTTCTAGGCATTTT.

J is TRBJ2-5 and V is TRBV7-2; possibly TRBD2 for D (6 bases). The V end lost 4 bases, the J end lost 4 bases, and 13 bases lay between the germline ends. The germline gives CDR1 SGHTA, CDR2 FQGNSA. This CDR3 contains 14 residues. The CDR3 sequence: CASSSGRGAETQYF. In DNA form, the CDR3 reads TGTGCCAGCAGCTCCGGGAGAGGAGCAGAGACCCAGTACTTC.

This clone has just one count. V is TRBV9 and J is TRBJ2-5; tentatively, D is TRBD2 (6 bases). The tail of the sequence fits TRBJ2-7 better, so the J call may be wrong. The CDR3 totals 15 residues. CDR1 and CDR2 from the germline V gene are SGDLS and YYNGEE. The CDR3 bases are TGTGCCAGCAGCCCTCGGGGGTTGGACCTGGGCGAGCAGTACTTC. Protein: CASSPRGLDLGEQYF.

This clone has only one observation. The chain recombines TRBV13 with TRBJ1-5; possibly TRBD1 for D (6 bases). From germline, CDR1 is PRHDT and CDR2 FYEKMQ (reference sequence). The V end lost 2 bases, the J end lost 0 bases, and 8 bases lay between the germline ends. CDR3 size: 15 residues. The CDR3 DNA follows: TGTGCCAGCAGCTTATCAGGGGATAGCAATCAGCCCCAGCATTTT. Translation gives CASSLSGDSNQPQHF.

This clone was counted once. The chain employs TRBV5-1 and TRBJ2-1, with 8 bases that match TRBD1. In germline, CDR1 is SGHRS, CDR2 YFSETQ. The V gene end was trimmed by 2 bases and the J gene end by 2 bases; junction bases not matched to a gene: 3. This CDR3 is 15 amino acids long. The CDR3 DNA reads TGCGCCAGCAGCTTATACAGGGGGACCTACAATGAGCAGTTCTTC. Amino acids: CASSLYRGTYNEQFF. Full variable domain (missing parts from reference TRBV5-1 and TRBJ2-1): KAGVTQTPRYLIKTRGQQVTLSCSPISGHRSVSWYQQTPGQGLQFLFEYFSETQRNKGNFPGRFSGRQFSNSRSEMNVSTLELGDSALYLCASSLYRGTYNEQFFGPGTRLTVL.

The V gene is TRBV7-3, the J gene TRBJ2-1; 8 nucleotides line up with TRBD2. Germline loops: CDR1 SGHTA, CDR2 FQGTGA. The CDR3 spans 16 residues. Trimming at V came to 6 bases and at J to 0 bases, leaving 7 bases not matched to a gene. CDR3 loop: CASSRTSRSSYNEQFF. The CDR3 region has the DNA TGTGCCAGCAGTCGGACTAGCAGAAGCTCCTACAATGAGCAGTTCTTC.

The V and J genes are TRBV29-1 and TRBJ2-5; D is tentatively TRBD1 or TRBD2 (6 bases each). The germline V gene has CDR1 SQVTM and CDR2 ANQGSEA. The CDR3 sequence is 16 residues long. V was clipped by 6 bases and J by 7 bases, with 27 bases between them. This CDR3 is CSVGQGGALGLGTQYF. The CDR3 region has the DNA TGCAGCGTGGGACAAGGAGGGGCTCTCGGTTTGGGGACCCAGTACTTC. Drawing the rest from reference TRBV29-1 and TRBJ2-5, the complete variable domain is SAVISQKPSRDICQRGTSLTIQCQVDSQVTMMFWYRQQPGQSLTLIATANQGSEATYESGFVIDKFPISRPNLTFSTLTVSNMSPEDSSIYLCSVGQGGALGLGTQYFGPGTRLLVL.

The chain uses TRBV30 and TRBJ2-5; D uncertain. Germline lookup yields CDR1 GTSNPN and CDR2 SVGIG (reference sequence). The V and J ends lost 0 bases and 7 bases respectively, with 9 bases between them. The CDR3 consists of 12 residues. CDR3 sequence: CAWSVASGTQYF. The CDR3, as DNA: TGTGCCTGGAGTGTAGCATCGGGGACCCAGTACTTC.

CDR3: CASSLPVGGNEQFF. The CDR3 DNA reads TGTGCCAGCTCACTTCCAGTGGGAGGCAATGAGCAGTTCTTC. This chain joins TRBV18 and TRBJ2-1, with a weak D call TRBD2 (6 bases). V lost 4 bases to trimming and J lost 6 bases, with 13 bases between them. Germline V gene lookup returns CDR1 KGHSH and CDR2 LQKENI. This CDR3 region has 14 residues.